This TCR beta chain derives from a study of control samples from healthy donors and cancer patients. Assay used: immunoSEQ multiplex PCR; TCRdb lists only in-frame clones, some missing. The data hold some 120,000 clones, with more than 70% observed a single time. This CDR3 is built from 14 residues. From germline, CDR1 is MNHEY and CDR2 SVGAGI. Trimming pared 6 bases from V and 1 base from J, leaving 12 bases between. This TCR was sampled from a man aged 50 to 60 in good health. Material: blood. V and J are TRBV6-5 and TRBJ1-1; D gene ambiguous. As DNA, the CDR3 is TGTGCCAGCAGCACATTCGGGAGGAACACTGAAGCTTTCTTT. This translates into CASSTFGRNTEAFF.